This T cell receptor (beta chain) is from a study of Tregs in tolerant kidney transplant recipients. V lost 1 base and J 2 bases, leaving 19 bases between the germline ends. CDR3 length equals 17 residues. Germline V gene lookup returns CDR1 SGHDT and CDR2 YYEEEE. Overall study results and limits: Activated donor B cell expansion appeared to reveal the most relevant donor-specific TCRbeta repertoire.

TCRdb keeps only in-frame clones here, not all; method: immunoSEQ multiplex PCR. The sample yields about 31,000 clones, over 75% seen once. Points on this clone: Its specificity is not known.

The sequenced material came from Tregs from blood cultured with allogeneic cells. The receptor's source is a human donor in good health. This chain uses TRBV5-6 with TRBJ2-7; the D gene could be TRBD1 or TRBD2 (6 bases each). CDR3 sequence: CASSLLGGQKNPYEQYF. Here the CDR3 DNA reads TGTGCCAGCAGCTTGCTAGGGGGGCAGAAAAATCCCTACGAGCAGTACTTC.